This record looks at one T cell receptor beta chain sequence and its context. Its cognate antigen is unknown. Prior autoimmune disease or systemic immunosuppression barred patients. TCRdb's table, derived via immunoSEQ multiplex PCR, lists solely in-frame clones and lacks some. The sample has roughly 120,000 clones; about 90% are singletons. CDR1 is SGHRS, CDR2 YFSETQ, per germline. V was shortened by 0 bases and J by 0 bases, with 9 bases between the two germline ends. The CDR3 is 16 amino acids. This sample stems from a study of OX40 agonist ivuxolimab in advanced cancers. Background on the study: Averaging 60 years in age, with a range of 23 to 79, the cohort was 82.7% male.

Study results and caveats: Among some nonresponders, normalized T-cell clonal expansion was also low. People who partly responded at 0.1-3.0 mg/kg had some of the least clonal expansion seen.

This chain uses TRBV5-1 with TRBJ1-4; no clear D. Sequenced material: CD4+ or CD8+ T cells sorted from blood, taken in a trial of the OX40 agonist ivuxolimab. The receptor comes from an adult with an advanced solid tumor such as melanoma, head and neck, liver or kidney cancer. The chain's CDR3 is CASSLAGSATNEKLFF. The CDR3 DNA sequence: TGCGCCAGCAGCTTGGCAGGTTCTGCAACTAATGAAAAACTGTTTTTT.